The clone carrying this TCR beta chain showed up just once. Its target is unknown. TCRdb keeps only in-frame clones here, not all; method: immunoSEQ multiplex PCR. The table shows 35,000 to 40,000 clones, with around 80% occurring only once. This sample was included in a study of STAT5B mutations in CD4+ large granular lymphocyte leukemia. Whole-study findings and limits: Top patient clones used TRBV06 genes more often: 8/27 versus 2/35 in controls.

Trimming at V came to 0 bases and at J to 8 bases, leaving 9 bases not matched to a gene. The CDR3 extends over 15 amino acids. The germline V gene encodes CDR1 MGHRA and CDR2 YSYEKL. J is TRBJ1-2 and V is TRBV4-1; 7 positions match TRBD1. Sample: CD4+ T cells from blood buffy coats. This sequence originates from a human donor in good health. The CDR3 region has the DNA TGCGCCAGCAGCCAAGATCACGACAGGGTGCGCGGCTACACCTTC. Its protein is CASSQDHDRVRGYTF.